These 3 T cell receptor beta chains were sequenced from one sample in a study of CD8+ T cells in alopecia areata (dated 2018 in TCRdb). Library creation used the immunoSEQ multiplex PCR assay. For TCR sequencing, RNA was extracted from every sample and reverse transcribed into cDNA to serve as template. Here the immuneACCESS table is served through TCRdb, limited to in-frame sequences with V and J called. Missing clones are a known gap in these copies; in checked studies unresolved V genes cover under half, and the rest lacks a known reason. The sample yields about 13,000 clones; 55% to 70% were counted once. The top ten clones comprise approximately 11% of the sample. The sample's time point, from its label and the paper: baseline before oral tofacitinib. Peripheral blood and lesional scalp punch biopsies were obtained from patients with alopecia areata. The starting material was skin, obtained at week 0. Receptors originate from a human donor with alopecia areata.

The chain couples TRBV4-1 to TRBJ2-6; D is tentatively TRBD1 or TRBD2 (5 bases each). The V gene's germline CDR1 is MGHRA and CDR2 YSYEKL. The CDR3 consists of 17 residues. The V end was cut by 4 bases, the J end by 0 bases, with 13 bases between. This CDR3 is CASSLSGRISGANVLTF. The CDR3, as DNA: TGCGCCAGCAGCCTCTCGGGACGGATCTCTGGGGCCAACGTCCTGACTTTC.

This clone was observed a few times. The chain employs TRBV6-1 and TRBJ1-1; 12 bases fit TRBD1. V shed 5 bases and J 6 bases; nucleotides not matched to a gene: 4. The CDR3 consists of 14 residues. Germline V lookup: CDR1 MNHNS, CDR2 SASEGT. The DNA of the CDR3 is TGTGCCAGCAGTATCCGGGACAGGGGGCCTGAAGCTTTCTTT. Encoded protein: CASSIRDRGPEAFF.

The sample holds a few counts of this clone. This chain joins TRBV4-2 and TRBJ2-7; the match to TRBD2 covers 11 bases. Germline-derived CDR1 and CDR2 are LGHNA and YNFKEQ. CDR3 length equals 19 residues. V trimming: 3 bases; J trimming: 0 bases; junction bases outside the gene matches: 13. The CDR3 nucleotides read TGTGCCAGCAGCCACTTCACCTGGGCTAGCGGGGGGCTCTCCTACGAGCAGTACTTC. Translation gives CASSHFTWASGGLSYEQYF.